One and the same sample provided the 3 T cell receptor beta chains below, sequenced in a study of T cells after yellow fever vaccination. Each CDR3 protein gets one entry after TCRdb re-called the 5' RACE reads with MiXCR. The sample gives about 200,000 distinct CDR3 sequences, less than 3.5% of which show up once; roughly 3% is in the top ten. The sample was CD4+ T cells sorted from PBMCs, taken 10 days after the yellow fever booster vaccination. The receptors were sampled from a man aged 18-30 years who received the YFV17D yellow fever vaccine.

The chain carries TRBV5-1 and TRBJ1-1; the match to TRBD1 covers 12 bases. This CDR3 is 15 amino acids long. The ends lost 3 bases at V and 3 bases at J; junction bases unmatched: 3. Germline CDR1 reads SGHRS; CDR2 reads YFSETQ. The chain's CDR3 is CASSWGTGGDTEAFF. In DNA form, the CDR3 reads TGCGCCAGCAGCTGGGGGACAGGGGGCGACACTGAAGCTTTCTTT.

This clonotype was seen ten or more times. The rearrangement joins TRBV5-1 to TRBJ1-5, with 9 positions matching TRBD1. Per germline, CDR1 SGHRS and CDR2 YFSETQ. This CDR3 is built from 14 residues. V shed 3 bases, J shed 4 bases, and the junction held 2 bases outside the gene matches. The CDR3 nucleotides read TGCGCCAGCAGCTCCGGGACAGGGAATCAGCCCCAGCATTTT. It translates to CASSSGTGNQPQHF. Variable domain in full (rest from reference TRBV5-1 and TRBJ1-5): KAGVTQTPRYLIKTRGQQVTLSCSPISGHRSVSWYQQTPGQGLQFLFEYFSETQRNKGNFPGRFSGRQFSNSRSEMNVSTLELGDSALYLCASSSGTGNQPQHFGDGTRLSIL.

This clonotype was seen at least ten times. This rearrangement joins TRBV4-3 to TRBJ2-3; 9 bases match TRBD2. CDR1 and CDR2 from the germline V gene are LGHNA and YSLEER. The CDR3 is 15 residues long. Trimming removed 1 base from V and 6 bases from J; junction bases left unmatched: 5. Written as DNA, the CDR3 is TGCGCCAGCAGCCAAGCGGCGGGGGGGCCGGATACGCAGTATTTT. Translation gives CASSQAAGGPDTQYF.